The source of this TCR beta chain is a study of T-cell memory formation after mild COVID-19. Concerning this clonotype itself: What it binds is unknown.

The CDR3 has 17 amino acids. Trimming shortened V by 4 bases and J by 3 bases, and 20 bases separated the two germline ends. Germline values: CDR1 LGHNA, CDR2 YSLEER. One entry per CDR3 protein, called by TCRdb with MiXCR from the 5' RACE reads. Here the sample spans 140,000 or so distinct CDR3 sequences, 11% to 15% being singletons. Study results and limitations: The appearance of some responding clones in pre-infection memory suggested that cross-reactive memory joined. Nothing confirmed that second-wave clones peaking on day 37 were specific for SARS-CoV-2.

What was sequenced was PBMCs or a T cell subset sorted from them (not recorded which). The origin of this receptor is an adult woman who had mild COVID-19 (a few samples of this study predate the infection). Cell type and time point are not known. The chain combines TRBV4-3 with TRBJ2-3; D is uncertain. CDR3 region: CASSPSGPRFMTDTQYF. Here the CDR3 DNA reads TGCGCCAGCAGCCCTTCAGGACCACGCTTTATGACAGATACGCAGTATTTT.